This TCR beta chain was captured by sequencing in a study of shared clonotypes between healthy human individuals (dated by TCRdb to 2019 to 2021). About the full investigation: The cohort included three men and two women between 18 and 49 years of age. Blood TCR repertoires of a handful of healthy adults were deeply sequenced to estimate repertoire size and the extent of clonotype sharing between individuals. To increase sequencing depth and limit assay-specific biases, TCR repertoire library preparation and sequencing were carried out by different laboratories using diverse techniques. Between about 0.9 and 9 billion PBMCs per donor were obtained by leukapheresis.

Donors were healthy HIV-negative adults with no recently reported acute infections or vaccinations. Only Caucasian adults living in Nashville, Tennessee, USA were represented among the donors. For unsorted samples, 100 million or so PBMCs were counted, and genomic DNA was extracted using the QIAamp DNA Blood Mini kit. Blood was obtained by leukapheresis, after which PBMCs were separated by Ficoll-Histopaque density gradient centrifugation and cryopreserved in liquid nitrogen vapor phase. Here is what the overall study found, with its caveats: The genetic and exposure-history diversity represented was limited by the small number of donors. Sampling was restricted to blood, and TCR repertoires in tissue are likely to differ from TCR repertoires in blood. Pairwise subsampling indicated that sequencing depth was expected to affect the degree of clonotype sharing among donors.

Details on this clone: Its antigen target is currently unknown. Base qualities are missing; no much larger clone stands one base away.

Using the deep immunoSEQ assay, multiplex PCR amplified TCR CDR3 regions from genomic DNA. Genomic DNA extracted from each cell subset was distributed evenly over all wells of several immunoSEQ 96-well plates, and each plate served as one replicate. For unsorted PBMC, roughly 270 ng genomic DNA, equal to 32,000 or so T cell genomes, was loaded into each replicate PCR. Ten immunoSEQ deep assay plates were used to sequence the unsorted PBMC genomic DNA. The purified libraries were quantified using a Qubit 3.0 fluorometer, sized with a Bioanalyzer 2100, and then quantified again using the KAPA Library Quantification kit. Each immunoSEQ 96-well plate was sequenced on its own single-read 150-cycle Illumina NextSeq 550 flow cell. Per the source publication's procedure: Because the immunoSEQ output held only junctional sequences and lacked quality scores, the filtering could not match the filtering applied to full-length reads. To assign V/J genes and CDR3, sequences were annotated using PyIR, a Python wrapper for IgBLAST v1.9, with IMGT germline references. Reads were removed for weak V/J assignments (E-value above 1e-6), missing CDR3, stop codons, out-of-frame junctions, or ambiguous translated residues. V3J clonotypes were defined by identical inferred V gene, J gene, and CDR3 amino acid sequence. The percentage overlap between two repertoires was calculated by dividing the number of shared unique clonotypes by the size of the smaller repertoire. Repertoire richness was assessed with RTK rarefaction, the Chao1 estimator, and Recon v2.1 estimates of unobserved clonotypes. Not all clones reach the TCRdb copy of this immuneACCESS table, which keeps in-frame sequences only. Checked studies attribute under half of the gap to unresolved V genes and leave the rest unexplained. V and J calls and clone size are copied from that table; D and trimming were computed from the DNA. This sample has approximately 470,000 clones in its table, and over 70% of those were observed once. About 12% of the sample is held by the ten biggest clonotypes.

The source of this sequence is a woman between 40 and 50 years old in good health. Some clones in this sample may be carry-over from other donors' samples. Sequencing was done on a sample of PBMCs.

The bases are TGCGCCTCACAAACCGGGACACGGAACACCGGGGAGCTGTTTTTT. This translates into CASQTGTRNTGELFF. Recombination linked TRBV5-1 to TRBJ2-2; the D region possibly corresponds to TRBD1 (6 bases align). The CDR3 has 15 amino acids, counting the end cysteine and phenylalanine. The DNA shown is the 45-base CDR3, in frame from base 1. V lost 10 bases and J lost 1 base; the stretch between them is 17 bases long. Looking up the germline V gene yields CDR1 SGHRS and CDR2 YFSETQ.